One T cell receptor (beta chain) is described in this entry. One end of the junction does not line up with germline, which may come from a read error. The germline V gene encodes CDR1 DFQATT and CDR2 SNEGSKA (reference sequence). This CDR3 spans 17 amino acids. The sample comes from a study of identical twins. A universal primer site was added by template switching, and unique molecular identifiers were carried by the cDNA. TCRdb analysed the 5' RACE reads with MiXCR anew, one entry per CDR3 protein. The table has about 890,000 distinct CDR3 sequences, 10% to 15% seen once. This same sample was also taken into another study, of yellow fever vaccine responses in identical twins.

The sequence was obtained from a woman aged 18-29 years in good health. Sequencing used PBMCs. The rearrangement joins TRBV20-1 to TRBJ2-7, with TRBD2 identical over 14 bases. CDR3 bases: TGCTGTGCTAGAGACCGGCCGGGACTAGCGGGAGTTCTCGAGCAGTACTTC. Protein: CCARDRPGLAGVLEQYF.